These 27 T cell receptor beta chains were all obtained from the same sample, sequenced in a study of T cell responses to AZD1222 COVID-19 vaccine. Here immunoSEQ multiplex PCR was the method, and the copy in TCRdb shows in-frame clones only, minus some. Of 150,000 to 200,000 clones listed, about 90% are singletons. This specimen was peripheral blood, taken 28 days after the second AZD1222 dose. The source of these receptors is an adult who received the AZD1222 COVID-19 vaccine.

The CDR3 DNA reads TGTGCCAGCCAGCCCGACGGAATCACAGATACGCAGTATTTT. Translation: CASQPDGITDTQYF. V and J are TRBV6-5 and TRBJ2-3; the D is unclear. CDR3 length: 14 residues. Germline V gene data show CDR1 as MNHEY and CDR2 as SVGAGI. With 8 bases removed from V and 2 bases from J, the gap between germline ends came to 14 bases.

As concerns this clone: The sample has other DNA sequences that encode this CDR3 too. The rearrangement uses TRBV5-1 and TRBJ1-1, with D uncertain. Germline loops: CDR1 SGHRS, CDR2 YFSETQ. CDR3 length: 13 amino acids. Trimming cost V 5 bases and J 1 base, with 9 bases left between them. Here the CDR3 DNA reads TGCGCCAGCAGTCCATTAAGGAACACTGAAGCTTTCTTT. Protein sequence: CASSPLRNTEAFF.

The V and J genes are TRBV7-8 and TRBJ2-1; D gene unclear. The germline V gene has CDR1 SGHVS and CDR2 FQNEAQ. The CDR3 is 14 residues long. V was cut by 0 bases and J by 5 bases, with 8 bases left in between. As DNA, the CDR3 is TGTGCCAGCAGCTTAGCGGCAGGTGACAATGAGCAGTTCTTC. This encodes CASSLAAGDNEQFF.

The V and J genes are TRBV6-2 or TRBV6-3 and TRBJ2-3; D not resolved. Germline V gene lookup returns CDR1 MNHEY and CDR2 SVGEGT. This CDR3 is 13 amino acids long. Trimming stripped 10 bases from V and 1 base from J, with 12 bases between. DNA for the CDR3: TGTGCCACCCGTTATACAGGCACAGATACGCAGTATTTT. This codes for CATRYTGTDTQYF.

V and J are TRBV5-1 and TRBJ1-2, with TRBD1 matching over 9 bases. CDR1 SGHRS and CDR2 YFSETQ come from the germline V gene. V dropped 4 bases and J dropped 7; count of bases not matched to a gene: 5. This CDR3 region has 13 residues. Here the CDR3 reads CASSPQGALGYTF. The CDR3 region has the DNA TGCGCCAGCAGCCCACAGGGGGCGCTTGGCTACACCTTC.

The V and J genes are TRBV28 and TRBJ1-4, with TRBD1 matching over 9 bases. The germline CDR1 and CDR2 sequences are MDHEN and SYDVKM. The junction had 8 bases not matched to a gene; V was cut back by 9 bases and J by 3 bases. CDR3 length: 15 residues. The CDR3 is CASTTGGLANEKLFF. DNA of the CDR3: TGTGCCAGTACCACAGGGGGCTTGGCTAATGAAAAACTGTTTTTT.

The rearrangement joins TRBV27 to TRBJ1-6; D uncertain. Germline V gene data show CDR1 as MNHEY and CDR2 as SMNVEV (reference sequence). The V end was cut by 3 bases, the J end by 4 bases, with 1 base between. The CDR3 runs 12 residues. For the CDR3, the DNA is TGTGCCAGCAGTTTTTATAATTCACCCCTCCACTTT. This translates into CASSFYNSPLHF.

This sequence joins TRBV11-2 and TRBJ2-7, with D uncertain. With 0 bases removed from V and 5 bases from J, the gap between germline ends came to 17 bases. This CDR3 has 16 residues. In germline, CDR1 is SGHAT, CDR2 FQNNGV. CDR3 residues: CASSLDHLTVVNEQYF. The CDR3 DNA sequence: TGTGCCAGCAGCTTAGATCATCTAACAGTGGTAAACGAGCAGTACTTC. The full variable domain, completed using reference TRBV11-2 and TRBJ2-7, is EAGVAQSPRYKIIEKRQSVAFWCNPISGHATLYWYQQILGQGPKLLIQFQNNGVVDDSQLPKDRFSAERLKGVDSTLKIQPAKLEDSAVYLCASSLDHLTVVNEQYFGPGTRLTVT.

The chain recombines TRBV3-1 (or the pseudogene TRBV3-2) with TRBJ1-4; 8 positions agree with TRBD1. V dropped 4 bases and J dropped 2; count of bases not matched to a gene: 3. Germline CDR1 and CDR2: LGHDT and YNNKEL (reference sequence). The CDR3 has 15 residues. The chain's CDR3 is CASSPQGATNEKLFF. CDR3 coding DNA: TGTGCCAGCAGCCCGCAGGGGGCGACTAATGAAAAACTGTTTTTT.

This clone was seen a handful of times. V gene TRBV6-2 or TRBV6-3 combines with J gene TRBJ1-2; 7 bases match TRBD1. Trimming at V came to 6 bases and at J to 5 bases, leaving 6 bases not matched to a gene. CDR1 is MNHEY, CDR2 SVGEGT, per germline. There are 13 residues in the CDR3. CDR3 in DNA: TGTGCCAGCAGCCTCAGGGGGAGGTATGGCTACACCTTC. It yields the protein CASSLRGRYGYTF.

The chain recombines TRBV5-1 with TRBJ1-4, with unresolved D. The ends were cut back, 0 bases at V and 0 bases at J, with 6 bases in the middle. The CDR3 extends over 15 amino acids. Germline CDR1 reads SGHRS; CDR2 reads YFSETQ. CDR3 in amino acids: CASSLEGATNEKLFF. The CDR3 DNA reads TGCGCCAGCAGCTTGGAGGGTGCAACTAATGAAAAACTGTTTTTT.

The gene calls are TRBV30 and TRBJ1-1; 10 bases align to TRBD1. CDR3 size: 14 residues. The trim removed 2 bases at V and 7 bases at J, leaving 7 bases unmatched. Germline loops: CDR1 GTSNPN, CDR2 SVGIG (reference sequence). DNA of the CDR3: TGTGCCTGGAGTACTCCGGGACAGGGGAGTGAAGCTTTCTTT. Protein product: CAWSTPGQGSEAFF.

V gene TRBV30 combines with J gene TRBJ2-7; 10 positions agree with TRBD1. After removal of 0 bases from V and 4 bases from J, the junction contained 3 bases not matched to a gene. The CDR3 consists of 14 residues. Germline V gene data show CDR1 as GTSNPN and CDR2 as SVGIG (reference sequence). The CDR3 DNA reads TGTGCCTGGAGTGTGACAGGGGGCAGATACGAGCAGTACTTC. Its translation is CAWSVTGGRYEQYF. Based on the CDR3 plus reference TRBV30 and TRBJ2-7, the full variable domain is SQTIHQWPATLVQPVGSPLSLECTVEGTSNPNLYWYRQAAGRGLQLLFYSVGIGQISSEVPQNLSASRPQDRQFILSSKKLLLSDSGFYLCAWSVTGGRYEQYFGPGTRLTVT.

This clone has only one observation. The V call is TRBV4-2, the J call TRBJ1-1; possibly TRBD1 for D (5 bases). CDR3 length: 15 amino acids. The germline V gene encodes CDR1 LGHNA and CDR2 YNFKEQ. Trimming took off 4 bases at V and 4 bases at J, with 16 bases between the two ends. CDR3 DNA: TGTGCCAGCAGCCCCGGGGGGGGTGGAAGCACTGAAGCTTTCTTT. The encoded protein is CASSPGGGGSTEAFF.

This rearrangement joins TRBV7-3 to TRBJ2-1; D is possibly TRBD2 (5 bases). V lost 3 bases, J lost 4 bases, and 10 bases lay in between. The CDR3 consists of 14 residues. Germline V gives CDR1 SGHTA, CDR2 FQGTGA. This CDR3 is CASSFGRLYNEQFF. The CDR3 DNA reads as TGTGCCAGCAGCTTTGGGAGACTATACAATGAGCAGTTCTTC.

The chain carries TRBV5-1 and TRBJ1-1; no clear D gene. CDR1 is SGHRS and CDR2 is YFSETQ in the germline V gene. V dropped 2 bases and J dropped 7 bases, with 21 bases sitting between them. This CDR3 has 16 residues. Here the CDR3 reads CASSLGFVGGPIEAFF. In DNA, the CDR3 is TGCGCCAGCAGCTTAGGTTTTGTGGGCGGCCCTATTGAAGCTTTCTTT.

This chain links TRBV5-8 with TRBJ2-1; the match to TRBD2 covers 9 bases. The CDR3 loop spans 14 amino acids. J gave up 5 bases and V 4 bases, and 4 bases lay outside the gene matches. Germline V gene data show CDR1 as SGHTS and CDR2 as YDEGEE. CDR3 loop: CASSRGGADNEQFF. CDR3 DNA sequence: TGTGCCAGCAGCCGCGGGGGGGCCGACAATGAGCAGTTCTTC.

The J gene is TRBJ2-3, the V gene TRBV9, with 9 bases aligning to TRBD2. V lost 0 bases and J lost 1; bases outside the gene matches: 12. CDR1 is SGDLS and CDR2 is YYNGEE in the germline V gene. The CDR3 is made up of 19 amino acids. CDR3 in DNA: TGTGCCAGCAGCGTAGACCCCAGCGGGGGGACGTCTGGCACAGATACGCAGTATTTT. As protein: CASSVDPSGGTSGTDTQYF.

The V and J genes are TRBV11-2 and TRBJ2-1; D uncertain. CDR1 is SGHAT, CDR2 FQNNGV, per germline. V was cut by 3 bases and J by 0 bases, with 12 bases left in between. The CDR3 is made up of 16 amino acids. The CDR3 nucleotides are TGTGCCAGCAGCTTTACGTCAAAACTCTCCTACAATGAGCAGTTCTTC. It translates to CASSFTSKLSYNEQFF. The entire variable domain, with the rest obtained from reference TRBV11-2 and TRBJ2-1, is as follows: EAGVAQSPRYKIIEKRQSVAFWCNPISGHATLYWYQQILGQGPKLLIQFQNNGVVDDSQLPKDRFSAERLKGVDSTLKIQPAKLEDSAVYLCASSFTSKLSYNEQFFGPGTRLTVL.

The chain carries TRBV30 and TRBJ1-2, with 10 bases that match TRBD1. Unmatched junction bases numbered 8, after V lost 4 bases and J lost 6 bases. The CDR3 runs 14 residues. The germline CDR1 and CDR2 sequences are GTSNPN and SVGIG (reference sequence). The CDR3 reads CAWTEDRGRNGYTF. In DNA, the CDR3 is TGTGCCTGGACGGAAGACAGGGGGCGGAATGGCTACACCTTC.

The chain has TRBV2 and TRBJ1-1; D not resolved. Deletions cut 8 bases from V and 1 base from J, with 11 bases between. This CDR3 spans 13 amino acids. The germline V gene has CDR1 SNHLY and CDR2 FYNNEI. The CDR3 loop is CASRLGQNTEAFF. The CDR3 region has the DNA TGTGCCAGCCGTTTGGGCCAGAACACTGAAGCTTTCTTT.

In nucleotides, the CDR3 is TGTGCCAGCAGTGCAACCCGGGGAACTAATGAAAAACTGTTTTTT. Protein: CASSATRGTNEKLFF. The J gene is TRBJ1-4, the V gene TRBV2; no definite D call. V was cut by 4 bases and J by 1 base, with 10 bases left in between. CDR1 and CDR2 from the germline V gene are SNHLY and FYNNEI. CDR3 size: 15 residues.

This clone was picked up one time. The gene calls are TRBV7-2 and TRBJ2-3; possibly TRBD1 for D (5 bases). V was shortened by 1 base and J by 2 bases, with 7 bases between the two germline ends. The CDR3 length is 14 residues. The germline CDR1 and CDR2 sequences are SGHTA and FQGNSA. CDR3 sequence (DNA): TGTGCCAGCAGCTTAGGACAGACCACAGATACGCAGTATTTT. Its protein is CASSLGQTTDTQYF.

The chain uses TRBV14 and TRBJ2-1; D remains ambiguous. Germline V gene lookup returns CDR1 SGHDN and CDR2 FVKESK. V lost 0 bases, J lost 0 bases, and 12 bases lay in between. This CDR3 is 17 amino acids long. CDR3 in amino acids: CASSQDKRISSYNEQFF. CDR3 in DNA: TGTGCCAGCAGCCAAGATAAACGCATTAGCTCCTACAATGAGCAGTTCTTC. The full variable domain, in which reference TRBV14 and TRBJ2-1 provide the parts outside the CDR3, is EAGVTQFPSHSVIEKGQTVTLRCDPISGHDNLYWYRRVMGKEIKFLLHFVKESKQDESGMPNNRFLAERTGGTYSTLKVQPAELEDSGVYFCASSQDKRISSYNEQFFGPGTRLTVL.

This clone was found once. V is TRBV5-4 and J is TRBJ2-1; 8 bases match TRBD1. The trim removed 4 bases at V and 1 base at J, leaving 4 bases unmatched. Germline-derived CDR1 and CDR2 are SGHNT and YYREEE (reference sequence). The CDR3 covers 15 residues. The CDR3 bases are TGTGCCAGCAGCCAAGGACAGGGTTCCTACAATGAGCAGTTCTTC. It specifies CASSQGQGSYNEQFF.

The chain couples TRBV21-1 to TRBJ1-6; the DNA was not used to check the table's D call, TRBD1. TRBV21-1 is designated a pseudogene. The CDR3 is 17 amino acids. The CDR3 DNA reads TGTGCCAGCAGCATGCCTTCAGGGGGCTACTTCAATTCACCCCTCCACTTT. Translation: CASSMPSGGYFNSPLHF.

The chain couples TRBV6-5 to TRBJ1-6; the D gene is possibly TRBD1 (5 bases). The germline V gene encodes CDR1 MNHEY and CDR2 SVGAGI. V lost 6 bases and J lost 10, with 19 bases in between. The CDR3 is 15 residues long. The CDR3 spells CASSPRGVGDSPLHF. CDR3 coding DNA: TGTGCCAGCAGCCCCAGAGGGGTGGGGGACTCACCCCTCCACTTT.